This TCR beta chain originates from a study of CD8 T cells in ankylosing spondylitis. Worth noting for this clonotype: Its antigen remains unknown.

V dropped 1 base and J dropped 1 base, with 15 bases sitting between them. The CDR3 has 17 residues. Via MiXCR, TCRdb re-called the 5' RACE reads, giving one row per CDR3 protein. The table lists 650,000 to 800,000 distinct CDR3 sequences, 15% to 20% of them singletons. Study results and limitations: Disease-linked clones were found to be CD8+ and relatively rare in peripheral blood. Researchers reportedly found disease-linked clones significantly enriched in matched ankylosing spondylitis synovial fluid. Past studies reported some motif variants in reactive arthritis synovial fluid and blood. Ankylosing spondylitis blood appeared to carry a characteristic TCR beta motif of seven to nine highly homologous variants.

The chain employs TRBV12-3 or TRBV12-4 and TRBJ2-3; weak D call: TRBD2 (6 bases). Source material: blood, either unsorted or a sorted T cell fraction (not recorded which). The receptor was isolated from a male donor with ankylosing spondylitis. As DNA, the CDR3 is TGTGCCAGCAGTTTAGTACTAGCCTTAGGAGGCACAGATACGCAGTATTTT. It codes for CASSLVLALGGTDTQYF.